The source of this T cell receptor (beta chain) is a study of blood T cell repertoires in COVID-19. The protocol was immunoSEQ multiplex PCR, while the TCRdb copy is restricted to in-frame clones and leaves out a portion. The sample consists of some 350,000 clones, 87% of them appearing once. Trimming cost V 6 bases and J 2 bases, with 16 bases left between them. This CDR3 is 15 amino acids long. The germline V gene has CDR1 MNHEY and CDR2 SMNVEV (reference sequence). The clonotype was recovered from a woman aged 45-59 years with COVID-19, enrolled during active disease. The sample was peripheral blood. V is TRBV27 and J is TRBJ1-2, with a tentative D call TRBD1 (6 bases). CDR3 nucleotides: TGTGCCAGCAGCGATCGGACAGTGAAGAACTATGGCTACACCTTC. This gives the protein CASSDRTVKNYGYTF.